The clone carrying this T cell receptor beta chain was counted ten times or more. Each CDR3 protein is one row after TCRdb ran MiXCR on the RACE reads. The sample includes approximately 85,000 distinct CDR3 sequences, around 9.6% of them seen just once. This specimen belongs to a study of human T cells and chemical hapten exposure. CDR1 is MNHNS and CDR2 is SASEGT in the germline V gene. V was shortened by 10 bases and J by 7 bases, with 14 bases between the two germline ends. This CDR3 has 13 amino acids. The time point was: patch test 2, 6 weeks after DPC sensitization. Treatment: therapeutic diphenylcyclopropenone sensitization with weekly scalp DPC.

The sample here was whole blood, taken in connection with sensitization to the hapten diphenylcyclopropenone (DPC). The chain has TRBV6-1 and TRBJ1-6; no reliable D call. This sequence originates from a woman aged 25 to 39 with alopecia areata. Some clones in this sample may be carry-over from other donors' samples. CDR3 DNA: TGTGCCACCATCGAGGGTCAAAATTCACCCCTCCACTTT. This gives the protein CATIEGQNSPLHF.